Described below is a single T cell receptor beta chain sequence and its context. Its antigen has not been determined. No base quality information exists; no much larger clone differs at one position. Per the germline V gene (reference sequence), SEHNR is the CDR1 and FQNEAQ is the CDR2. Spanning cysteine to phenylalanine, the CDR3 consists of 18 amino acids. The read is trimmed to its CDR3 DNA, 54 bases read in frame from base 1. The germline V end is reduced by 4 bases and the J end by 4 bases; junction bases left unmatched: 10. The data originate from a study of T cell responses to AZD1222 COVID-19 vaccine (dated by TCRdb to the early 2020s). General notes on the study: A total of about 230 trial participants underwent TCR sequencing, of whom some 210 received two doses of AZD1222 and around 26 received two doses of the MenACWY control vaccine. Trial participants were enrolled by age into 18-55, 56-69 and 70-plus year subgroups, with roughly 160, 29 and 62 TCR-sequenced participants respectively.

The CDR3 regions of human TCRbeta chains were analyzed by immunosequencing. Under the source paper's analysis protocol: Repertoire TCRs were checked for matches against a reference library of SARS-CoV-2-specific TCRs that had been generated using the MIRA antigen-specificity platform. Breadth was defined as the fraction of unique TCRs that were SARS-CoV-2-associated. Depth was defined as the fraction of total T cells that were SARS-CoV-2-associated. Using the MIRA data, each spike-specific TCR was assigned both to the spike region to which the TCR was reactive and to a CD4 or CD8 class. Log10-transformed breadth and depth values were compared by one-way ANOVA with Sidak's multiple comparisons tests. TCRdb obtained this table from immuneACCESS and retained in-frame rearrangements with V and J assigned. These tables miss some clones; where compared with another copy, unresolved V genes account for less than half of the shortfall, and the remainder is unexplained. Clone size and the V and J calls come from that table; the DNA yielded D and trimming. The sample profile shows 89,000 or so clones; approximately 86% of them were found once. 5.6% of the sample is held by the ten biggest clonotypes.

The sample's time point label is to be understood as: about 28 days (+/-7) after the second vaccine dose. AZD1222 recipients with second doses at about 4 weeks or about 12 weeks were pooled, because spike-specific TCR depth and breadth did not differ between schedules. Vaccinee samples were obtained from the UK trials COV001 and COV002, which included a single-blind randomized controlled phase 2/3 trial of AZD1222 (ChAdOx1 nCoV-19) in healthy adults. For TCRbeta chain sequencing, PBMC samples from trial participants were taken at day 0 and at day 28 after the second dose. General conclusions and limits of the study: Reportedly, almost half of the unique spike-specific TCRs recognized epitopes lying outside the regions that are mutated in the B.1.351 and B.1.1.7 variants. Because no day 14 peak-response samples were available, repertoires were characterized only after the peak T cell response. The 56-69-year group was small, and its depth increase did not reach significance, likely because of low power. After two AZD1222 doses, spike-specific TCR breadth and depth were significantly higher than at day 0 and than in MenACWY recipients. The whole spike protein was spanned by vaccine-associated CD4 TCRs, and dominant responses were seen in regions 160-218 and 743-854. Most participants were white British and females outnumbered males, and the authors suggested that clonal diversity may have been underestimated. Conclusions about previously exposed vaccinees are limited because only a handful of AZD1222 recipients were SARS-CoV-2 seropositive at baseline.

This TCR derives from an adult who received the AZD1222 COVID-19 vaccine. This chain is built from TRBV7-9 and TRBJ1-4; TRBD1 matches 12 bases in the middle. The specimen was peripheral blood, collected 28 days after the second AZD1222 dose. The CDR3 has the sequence CASSSEWDRGRSNEKLFF. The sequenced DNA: TGTGCCAGCAGCTCAGAGTGGGACAGGGGGCGCAGTAATGAAAAACTGTTTTTT.